The source of this TCR beta chain is a study of patients and donors after allogeneic stem cell transplantation. Germline CDR1 is SNHLY and CDR2 is FYNNEI. The CDR3 runs 14 residues. Trimming stripped 5 bases from V and 0 bases from J, with 8 bases between. TCRdb fed the RT-PCR reads into MiXCR, producing one record per CDR3 protein. The table records around 31,000 distinct CDR3 sequences, under 7.5% of them present only once. This clonotype was seen ten or more times. The TCR was taken from a human donor who was either an allogeneic HSCT recipient or a stem cell or donor lymphocyte infusion donor (not recorded which). It is not recorded whose cells these are; they may come from a transplant donor. The rearrangement links TRBV2 to TRBJ2-1; D not resolved. What was sequenced was blood, either unsorted or a sorted T cell fraction (not recorded which). The CDR3 reads CASSMARSYNEQFF. In nucleotides, the CDR3 is TGTGCCAGCAGTATGGCCCGCTCCTACAATGAGCAGTTCTTC.